The clone carrying this T cell receptor beta chain came up many times. A library of TCRbeta sequences, prepared with unique molecular identifiers, was generated. One entry per CDR3 protein results from TCRdb running MiXCR on the PCR reads. This table holds about 460,000 distinct CDR3 sequences, more than 9% found once. These data are taken from a study of T-cell reconstitution after alpha-beta-depleted transplantation in children. Trimming left V 6 bases short and J 3 bases short, with 5 bases between. Germline lookup yields CDR1 ENHRY and CDR2 SYGVKD. There are 12 residues in the CDR3. The rearrangement uses TRBV10-3 and TRBJ2-2; D unresolved. Sequenced here: PBMCs, sampled before TCRalphabeta/CD19-depleted stem cell transplant. The source is a child younger than 10 with inherited bone marrow failure, due to receive a stem cell transplant. The DNA for the CDR3 is TGTGCCATCAGAATAGACACCGGGGAGCTGTTTTTT. It is translated as CAIRIDTGELFF.